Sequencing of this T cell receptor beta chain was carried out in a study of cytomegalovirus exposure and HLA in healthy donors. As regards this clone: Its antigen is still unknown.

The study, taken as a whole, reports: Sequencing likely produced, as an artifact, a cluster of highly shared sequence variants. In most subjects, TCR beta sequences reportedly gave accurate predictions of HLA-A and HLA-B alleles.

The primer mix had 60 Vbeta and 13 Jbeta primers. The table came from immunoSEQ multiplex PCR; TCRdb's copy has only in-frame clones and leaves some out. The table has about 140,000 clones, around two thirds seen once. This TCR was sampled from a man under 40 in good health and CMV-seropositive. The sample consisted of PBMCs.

As DNA, the CDR3 is TGTGCCAGCAGGGCAGGGGTACACACCGGGGAGCTGTTTTTT. It translates to CASRAGVHTGELFF. V usage is TRBV14 and J usage is TRBJ2-2; D is perhaps TRBD1 (6 bases). This CDR3 comprises 14 residues. V dropped 6 bases and J dropped 3 bases, with 11 bases sitting between them. Germline V CDR1 and CDR2: SGHDN, FVKESK. Full variable domain (rest looked up from reference TRBV14 and TRBJ2-2): EAGVTQFPSHSVIEKGQTVTLRCDPISGHDNLYWYRRVMGKEIKFLLHFVKESKQDESGMPNNRFLAERTGGTYSTLKVQPAELEDSGVYFCASRAGVHTGELFFGEGSRLTVL.